This note documents a single T cell receptor beta chain sequence. Its antigen is undetermined. Sequencing was performed with immunoSEQ multiplex PCR; in TCRdb, only in-frame clones are kept and a portion is missing. Of more than 3,000 clones in the sample, 79% were seen once. The CDR3 has 12 amino acids. Germline CDR1 SGHRS, CDR2 YFSETQ. The germline V and J ends were trimmed by 2 bases and 6 bases, with 9 bases remaining between them. These data belong to a study of T cell clonotyping in hematopoietic cell transplantation. Points from the study as a whole: Recipient TCR diversity dropped after transplant; expanded clonotypes rose from day 30 to 180.

Blood collection times were about day -28 and days 30, 100, 180 posttransplant. The receptor was derived from a female patient in her 50s who had an allogeneic stem cell transplant from an unrelated donor, so the T cells may come from the graft donor. Some clones in this sample may be carry-over from other donors' samples. This sequence joins TRBV5-1 and TRBJ2-7; D remains ambiguous. The sample here was peripheral blood mononuclear cells, taken at the time of graft-versus-host disease after allogeneic stem cell transplant. The DNA for the CDR3 is TGCGCCAGCAGCTTTTCAGGCGGCGAGCAGTACTTC. Protein sequence: CASSFSGGEQYF.